Listed here is a single T cell receptor beta chain. The CDR3 extends over 14 amino acids. CDR1 is SGHRS, CDR2 YFSETQ, per germline. V lost 0 bases, J lost 5 bases, and 11 bases lay in between. This sample stems from a study of shared clonotypes between healthy human individuals. Using immunoSEQ multiplex PCR, the repertoire was profiled, and TCRdb retains in-frame clones only, with some absent. The sample holds around 720,000 clones, around three quarters seen once. The receptor comes from a woman in her twenties or thirties in good health. The genes are TRBV5-1 and TRBJ2-5; unclear D gene. Sequenced: memory CD4+ T cells sorted from blood. Sample subset: CD45RA-negative fraction. The CDR3 DNA reads as TGCGCCAGCAGCTTGGTCCCTGGGCCGGAGACCCAGTACTTC. It encodes CASSLVPGPETQYF.